A single sample is the source of the 12 T cell receptor beta chains below, sequenced in a study of shared clonotypes between healthy human individuals. Measured with immunoSEQ multiplex PCR; TCRdb has only the in-frame clones, and not every one. The data contain approximately 100,000 clones, about 72% of them seen just once; the ten biggest clones take up about 24%. Specimen: memory CD8+ T cells sorted from blood. Subset specified: CD45RO+ cells pooled with CCR7-negative TemRA cells. These TCRs come from a young woman in good health.

This clone turned up a few times. The V gene is TRBV15, the J gene TRBJ2-7; 10 nucleotides match TRBD1. The CDR3 is 16 amino acids. V was clipped by 3 bases and J by 2 bases; unmatched bases: 7. Germline assignment: CDR1 LNHNV and CDR2 YYDKDF (reference sequence). CDR3: CATSRGGDRGAYEQYF. CDR3 coding DNA: TGTGCCACCAGCAGGGGAGGGGACAGGGGAGCCTACGAGCAGTACTTC.

This clone showed up many times. The chain links TRBV30 to TRBJ1-1, with D uncertain. This CDR3 comprises 11 residues. Trimming took 4 bases from V and 3 from J, leaving 6 bases between them. Germline CDR1 GTSNPN, CDR2 SVGIG (reference sequence). CDR3 sequence reads: CAWKGYTEAFF. In DNA, the CDR3 is TGTGCCTGGAAAGGGTACACTGAAGCTTTCTTT.

This clone was observed a handful of times. The J gene is TRBJ1-1, the V gene TRBV7-8; no clear D. This CDR3 contains 13 residues. Germline V gives CDR1 SGHVS, CDR2 FQNEAQ. V was pared by 9 bases and J by 0 bases, with 11 bases between. The CDR3 nucleotides read TGTGCCAGTGCTTTTACAATGAACACTGAAGCTTTCTTT. This sequence encodes CASAFTMNTEAFF.

A word on this clone: It is unclear where the CDR3 begins or ends on the DNA, so no DNA is shown, and the CDR3 is as TCRdb lists it. The chain links TRBV6-6 to TRBJ2-1; the table gives TRBD2 as D, unverified against the DNA. Per germline, CDR1 MNHNY and CDR2 SVGAGI (reference sequence). The CDR3 has 16 residues if both end residues are counted. The CDR3 loop is CASSDSSRDFGNEQFF.

On this clone itself: It may be a read error: a sequence one base away is much more abundant. The V call is TRBV10-3, the J call TRBJ2-3; D perhaps matches TRBD1 (5 bases). There are 14 residues in the CDR3. Germline V gene sequence: CDR1 ENHRY, CDR2 SYGVKD. With 10 bases removed from V and 2 bases from J, the gap between germline ends came to 16 bases. CDR3 DNA: TGTGCCACCGCGGCCACAGGCTCCACAGATACGCAGTATTTT. This gives the protein CATAATGSTDTQYF.

V gene TRBV9 combines with J gene TRBJ2-2; D is uncertain. The CDR3 spans 16 residues. Deletions cut 0 bases from V and 5 bases from J, with 14 bases between. Germline V gene sequence: CDR1 SGDLS, CDR2 YYNGEE. This CDR3 reads CASSVGDGPETGELFF. The CDR3 region has the DNA TGTGCCAGCAGCGTAGGGGATGGGCCCGAGACCGGGGAGCTGTTTTTT.

This clone was observed a single time. The chain uses TRBV28 and TRBJ2-7, with 11 bases matching TRBD2. Per the germline V gene, CDR1 is MDHEN and CDR2 is SYDVKM. V was pared by 5 bases and J by 2 bases, with 5 bases of the junction left unmatched. CDR3 length equals 15 residues. CDR3 DNA: TGTGCCAGCAGTCCCCCGGGACTAGCGGCCTACGAGCAGTACTTC. Its protein is CASSPPGLAAYEQYF.

The chain carries TRBV29-1 and TRBJ2-5; TRBD1 matches at 8 bases. The CDR3 is made up of 15 amino acids. The V segment lost 6 bases and the J segment 4 bases; nucleotides outside the gene matches: 13. Germline V lookup: CDR1 SQVTM, CDR2 ANQGSEA. The CDR3 DNA sequence: TGCAGCGTCCAACTACAGGGGGAGGTCGGAGAGACCCAGTACTTC. Translating gives CSVQLQGEVGETQYF.

The chain employs TRBV29-1 and TRBJ2-7; 7 positions agree with TRBD1. The CDR3 covers 14 residues. CDR1 SQVTM and CDR2 ANQGSEA come from the germline V gene. The V gene end was trimmed by 7 bases and the J gene end by 0 bases; junction bases not matched to a gene: 9. CDR3 coding DNA: TGCAGCGCAAGGGACAGAATAAACTCCTACGAGCAGTACTTC. Translation gives CSARDRINSYEQYF.

V and J are TRBV27 and TRBJ2-7; TRBD2 is a possible D gene (5 bases). The V end was cut by 5 bases, the J end by 0 bases, with 32 bases between. The CDR3 is 21 amino acids. Per the germline V gene, CDR1 is MNHEY and CDR2 is SMNVEV (reference sequence). The CDR3 region is CASSAQPYWVSEDLSSYEQYF. The CDR3, as DNA: TGTGCCAGCAGTGCCCAGCCCTATTGGGTTTCGGAGGACCTGAGCTCCTACGAGCAGTACTTC.

The chain combines TRBV25-1 with TRBJ2-7, with 9 bases identical to TRBD2. There are 13 residues in the CDR3. Trimming cost V 8 bases and J 12 bases; bases outside gene matches: 14. Germline CDR1 reads MGHDK; CDR2 reads SYGVNS. The DNA for the CDR3 is TGTGCCAGCGGGGGACTAGCCGACGCGGAGTCGTACTTC. It codes for CASGGLADAESYF.

The chain employs TRBV6-1 and TRBJ2-7; 7 bases line up with TRBD1. Germline V lookup: CDR1 MNHNS, CDR2 SASEGT. The CDR3 has 14 amino acids. J was trimmed by 2 bases and V by 7 bases; bases with no gene match: 8. CDR3 nucleotide sequence: TGTGCCAGCACCTGGAGGCAGGGGGCCTACGAGCAGTACTTC. Encoded protein: CASTWRQGAYEQYF.